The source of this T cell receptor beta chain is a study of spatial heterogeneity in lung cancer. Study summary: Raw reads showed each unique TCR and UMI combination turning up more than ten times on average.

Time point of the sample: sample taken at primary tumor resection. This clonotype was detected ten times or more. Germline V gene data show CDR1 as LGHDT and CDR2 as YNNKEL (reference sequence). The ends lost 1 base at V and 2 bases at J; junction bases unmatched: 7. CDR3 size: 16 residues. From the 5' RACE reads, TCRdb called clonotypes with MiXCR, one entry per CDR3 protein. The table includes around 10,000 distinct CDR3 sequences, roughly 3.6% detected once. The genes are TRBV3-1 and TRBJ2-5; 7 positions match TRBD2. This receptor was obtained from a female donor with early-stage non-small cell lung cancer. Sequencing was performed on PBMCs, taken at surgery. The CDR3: CASSQVGLADQETQYF. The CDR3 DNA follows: TGTGCCAGCAGCCAAGTGGGGCTAGCGGATCAAGAGACCCAGTACTTC.